The next 3 T cell receptor beta chains were all read from a single sample in a study of blood T cell repertoires in COVID-19 (dated by TCRdb to the early 2020s). The library relied on the immunoSEQ multiplex PCR assay. As stored in TCRdb, this immuneACCESS dataset retains in-frame rearrangements with V and J assigned. A fraction of the clones does not appear; measured against another copy, unresolved V genes explain less than half of the discrepancy, and the remainder lacks a known reason. This sample comprises some 200,000 clones, roughly 84% of them detected only once. The ten largest clonotypes hold 5.5% to 8.5% of the sample. Sequencing was done on a sample of PBMCs or T cells enriched from blood (not recorded which). These receptors all stem from a man in his thirties or forties in a cohort exposed to, infected with or recovered from COVID-19 (not recorded which).

The rearrangement uses TRBV10-3 and TRBJ2-7; TRBD2 matches at 12 bases. The CDR3 runs 14 residues. V trimming: 7 bases; J trimming: 5 bases; junction bases outside the gene matches: 6. From germline, CDR1 is ENHRY and CDR2 SYGVKD. The CDR3 spells CAIKTPSGGDEQYF. CDR3 in DNA: TGTGCCATCAAGACTCCTAGCGGGGGGGACGAGCAGTACTTC.

The chain has TRBV5-1 and TRBJ2-7; 7 nucleotides agree with TRBD2. This CDR3 has 16 residues. Trimming took 0 bases from V and 5 from J; bases not matched to a gene: 11. Germline CDR1 is SGHRS and CDR2 is YFSETQ. The CDR3: CASSLATSRSSDEQYF. In nucleotides, the CDR3 is TGCGCCAGCAGCTTGGCGACTAGCCGTAGTTCAGACGAGCAGTACTTC. The full variable domain, in which reference TRBV5-1 and TRBJ2-7 provide the parts outside the CDR3, is KAGVTQTPRYLIKTRGQQVTLSCSPISGHRSVSWYQQTPGQGLQFLFEYFSETQRNKGNFPGRFSGRQFSNSRSEMNVSTLELGDSALYLCASSLATSRSSDEQYFGPGTRLTVT.

The J gene is TRBJ2-7, the V gene TRBV5-4; 7 positions agree with TRBD2. The CDR3 is 15 residues long. The junction had 8 bases not matched to a gene; V was cut back by 0 bases and J by 5 bases. Per the germline V gene, CDR1 is SGHNT and CDR2 is YYREEE (reference sequence). The CDR3 sequence: CASSLVGGSYDEQYF. As DNA, the CDR3 is TGTGCCAGCAGCTTGGTGGGCGGGAGCTACGACGAGCAGTACTTC. Full variable domain (missing parts from reference TRBV5-4 and TRBJ2-7): ETGVTQSPTHLIKTRGQQVTLRCSSQSGHNTVSWYQQALGQGPQFIFQYYREEENGRGNFPPRFSGLQFPNYSSELNVNALELDDSALYLCASSLVGGSYDEQYFGPGTRLTVT.